This entry is about one T cell receptor beta chain. Antigen unknown. These data originate in a study of T cells in Graves' hyperthyroidism and ophthalmopathy. Overall study findings and caveats: The model foresaw ophthalmopathy a median around 6.4 months prior to onset. Appearing also in blood were most of the thyroid clonotypes expanded above 0.001.

Regions amplified from RNA transcripts were the TCR beta CDR3 regions. Initially, a first-round RT-PCR of the TCR CDR3 employed the HTBI primer set. TCRdb called the multiplex PCR reads again in MiXCR, with one record for every CDR3 protein. The sample holds approximately 640,000 distinct CDR3 sequences, about 16% seen once. Hyperthyroidism, newly diagnosed and lasting under 2 months, affected patients aged 18 to 65. The sample comprised blood. This sequence was found in a woman in her twenties or thirties with Graves' hyperthyroidism.

As DNA, the CDR3 is TGTGCCAGCAGCACACGGGAGTCTCAGTACGAGCAGTACTTC. Protein product: CASSTRESQYEQYF. V usage is TRBV7-2 and J usage is TRBJ2-7; maybe TRBD2 (6 bases). From germline, CDR1 is SGHTA and CDR2 FQGNSA. The CDR3 has 14 amino acids. V was pared by 5 bases and J by 4 bases, with 15 bases between.